This T cell receptor beta chain was obtained from a study of identical twins. This clonotype turned up a few times. Trimming removed 4 bases from V and 0 bases from J, with 8 bases in between. From germline, CDR1 is SQVTM and CDR2 ANQGSEA. The CDR3 is made up of 13 amino acids. TCRdb re-derived calls from the 5' RACE reads in MiXCR, one entry per CDR3 protein. The sample carries a few hundred thousand distinct CDR3 sequences, 9.5% to 10% recorded once. These sequences were also reported in another study, on yellow fever vaccine responses in identical twins.

This clonotype was obtained from a woman aged 18-29 years in good health. This chain connects TRBV29-1 to TRBJ2-3, with a possible D match to TRBD1 (5 bases). The source material was PBMCs. The CDR3 here is CSVGTPSTDTQYF. CDR3 nucleotide sequence: TGCAGCGTTGGGACACCGAGCACAGATACGCAGTATTTT.